These 28 T cell receptor beta chains share one sample of origin, sequenced in a study of TIL therapy for anti-PD-1-resistant metastatic lung cancer. Time point specified: pre-treatment sample, taken before nivolumab and TIL therapy. The immunoSEQ assay was v3. Clones were sequenced by immunoSEQ multiplex PCR, and TCRdb holds only the in-frame ones, with some missing. Seen here are fewer than 40,000 clones, roughly 69% observed once, and the top ten hold 2.7%. This sample comprised blood, obtained at baseline. The receptors come from a woman aged 30 to 85 with non-small cell lung cancer.

The chain is built from TRBV13 and TRBJ2-2; D possibly uses TRBD1 or TRBD2 (6 bases each). Between the trimmed V and J ends, which lost 7 bases and 6 bases, there was a span of 15 bases. CDR1 is PRHDT and CDR2 is FYEKMQ in the germline V gene (reference sequence). CDR3 length equals 14 residues. The CDR3, as DNA: TGTGCCAGCACTCTAGATCGGGGGCCCGGGGAGCTGTTTTTT. Its translation: CASTLDRGPGELFF.

This clone was recorded once. CDR3 DNA: TGTGCCAGCTCACCACGACAGGGCGGCAATGAGCAGTTCTTC. Translation: CASSPRQGGNEQFF. The rearrangement uses TRBV18 and TRBJ2-1, with 7 bases lining up with TRBD1. The CDR3 is made up of 14 amino acids. Germline CDR1 KGHSH, CDR2 LQKENI. V shed 1 base and J 6 bases; nucleotides not matched to a gene: 3.

This clone was picked up one time. The chain links TRBV7-6 to TRBJ1-5, with D tentatively TRBD1 (5 bases). Germline loops: CDR1 SGHVS, CDR2 FNYEAQ. Trimming cost V 2 bases and J 5 bases, with 13 bases left between them. The CDR3 loop spans 15 amino acids. Written as DNA, the CDR3 is TGTGCCAGCAGCTTAAGGCCCCAGGGAGATCAGCCCCAGCATTTT. This encodes CASSLRPQGDQPQHF.

V and J are TRBV30 and TRBJ1-1; D not certain. The CDR3 runs 13 residues. Trimming shortened V by 8 bases and J by 3 bases, and 16 bases separated the two germline ends. The germline CDR1 and CDR2 sequences are GTSNPN and SVGIG (reference sequence). The CDR3 DNA is TGTGCCGGTGCGGAGAACCAATACACTGAAGCTTTCTTT. It is translated as CAGAENQYTEAFF.

In nucleotides, the CDR3 is TGTGCCAGCAGCTCACCGGGACAGGGGACCTACGAGCAGTACTTC. This encodes CASSSPGQGTYEQYF. The genes are TRBV5-4 and TRBJ2-7; 10 positions agree with TRBD1. Germline V gene data show CDR1 as SGHNT and CDR2 as YYREEE (reference sequence). The CDR3 covers 15 residues. Losses at the gene ends were 3 bases for V and 2 bases for J; bases not matched to a gene: 5.

CDR3 in DNA: TGTGCCAGCAGTTACTTCGGCACAGATACGCAGTATTTT. This translates into CASSYFGTDTQYF. The chain carries TRBV6-6 and TRBJ2-3, with D uncertain. CDR1 and CDR2 (germline): MNHNY, SVGAGI (reference sequence). The V gene lost 1 base and the J gene lost 1 base, with 3 bases spanning the gap. The CDR3 runs to 13 residues.

This clone was observed a handful of times. The V call is TRBV5-1, the J call TRBJ1-1, with D uncertain. Germline-derived CDR1 and CDR2 are SGHRS and YFSETQ. This CDR3 has 14 residues. The germline V and J ends were trimmed by 0 bases and 1 base, with 7 bases remaining between them. CDR3: CASSLAPQNTEAFF. Here the CDR3 DNA reads TGCGCCAGCAGCTTGGCCCCACAGAACACTGAAGCTTTCTTT. The full variable domain, with the rest looked up from reference TRBV5-1 and TRBJ1-1, is KAGVTQTPRYLIKTRGQQVTLSCSPISGHRSVSWYQQTPGQGLQFLFEYFSETQRNKGNFPGRFSGRQFSNSRSEMNVSTLELGDSALYLCASSLAPQNTEAFFGQGTRLTVV.

The chain employs TRBV7-9 and TRBJ1-1; D remains unclear. Germline-derived CDR1 and CDR2 are SEHNR and FQNEAQ (reference sequence). Trimming cost V 5 bases and J 1 base, with 11 bases left between them. The CDR3 is 14 amino acids. The CDR3 region has the DNA TGTGCCAGCAGCCCTTCCCAATCGAACACTGAAGCTTTCTTT. Translating it yields CASSPSQSNTEAFF.

The chain is built from TRBV4-1 and TRBJ1-1; unclear D gene. The germline CDR1 and CDR2 sequences are MGHRA and YSYEKL. Deletions cut 1 base from V and 0 bases from J, with 15 bases between. The CDR3 extends over 17 amino acids. The CDR3 nucleotides are TGCGCCAGCAGCCAAGGGATCGCGGGCCTAATGAACACTGAAGCTTTCTTT. It translates to CASSQGIAGLMNTEAFF.

The gene calls are TRBV7-2 and TRBJ1-3, with D unclear. The CDR3 contains 14 residues. Germline lookup yields CDR1 SGHTA and CDR2 FQGNSA. V dropped 4 bases and J dropped 0 bases, with 7 bases sitting between them. CDR3 loop: CASSSLGSGNTIYF. CDR3 DNA sequence: TGTGCCAGCAGCTCCCTGGGCTCTGGAAACACCATATATTTT.

The J gene is TRBJ1-1, the V gene TRBV19; D possibly corresponds to TRBD1 (5 bases). Germline lookup yields CDR1 LNHDA and CDR2 SQIVND (reference sequence). Trimming cost V 3 bases and J 0 bases, with 11 bases left between them. This CDR3 has 15 amino acids. The CDR3 here is CASSMGRTMNTEAFF. The CDR3 nucleotides read TGTGCCAGTAGTATGGGACGGACGATGAACACTGAAGCTTTCTTT.

The V call is TRBV9, the J call TRBJ1-4; D ambiguous. Trimming cost V 0 bases and J 3 bases, with 9 bases left between them. CDR3 length: 15 amino acids. Germline V CDR1 and CDR2: SGDLS, YYNGEE. CDR3 loop: CASSVAGTANEKLFF. CDR3 nucleotides: TGTGCCAGCAGCGTAGCCGGCACTGCTAATGAAAAACTGTTTTTT.

The chain uses TRBV10-2 and TRBJ2-1; a possible D gene is TRBD2 (7 bases). V dropped 3 bases and J dropped 6 bases, with 15 bases sitting between them. The CDR3 extends over 15 amino acids. CDR1 WSHSY and CDR2 SAAADI come from the germline V gene. CDR3 DNA: TGCGCCAGCAGTGATGGCCCGGGGGGCCTCAATGAGCAGTTCTTC. Protein: CASSDGPGGLNEQFF.

The rearrangement joins TRBV2 to TRBJ1-1; D gene uncertain. The CDR3 spans 11 residues. The germline V gene has CDR1 SNHLY and CDR2 FYNNEI. V lost 6 bases to trimming and J lost 2 bases, with 4 bases between them. The CDR3 sequence is CASSVNTEAFF. Here the CDR3 DNA reads TGTGCCAGCAGCGTTAACACTGAAGCTTTCTTT.

This clone has only a few counts. This chain links TRBV19 with TRBJ2-1, with D unclear. With 1 base removed from V and 6 bases from J, the gap between germline ends came to 7 bases. The length of the CDR3 is 13 residues. Per the germline V gene, CDR1 is LNHDA and CDR2 is SQIVND (reference sequence). The CDR3 region has the DNA TGTGCCAGTAGTATAGGCCTCGTCAATGAGCAGTTCTTC. Encoded protein: CASSIGLVNEQFF.

V is TRBV19 and J is TRBJ1-1; 8 positions match TRBD1. The CDR3 spans 13 residues. V shed 3 bases and J 6 bases; nucleotides not matched to a gene: 3. The germline V gene encodes CDR1 LNHDA and CDR2 SQIVND (reference sequence). The CDR3 spells CASSIDRGAEAFF. The DNA for the CDR3 is TGTGCCAGTAGTATCGACAGGGGCGCTGAAGCTTTCTTT. The full variable domain, with the rest looked up from reference TRBV19 and TRBJ1-1, is DGGITQSPKYLFRKEGQNVTLSCEQNLNHDAMYWYRQDPGQGLRLIYYSQIVNDFQKGDIAEGYSVSREKKESFPLTVTSAQKNPTAFYLCASSIDRGAEAFFGQGTRLTVV.

The chain has TRBV9 and TRBJ2-7; D unresolved. V was cut by 0 bases and J by 4 bases, with 8 bases left in between. The CDR3 is made up of 13 amino acids. Germline CDR1 reads SGDLS; CDR2 reads YYNGEE. The CDR3 region has the DNA TGTGCCAGCAGCGTAGGGATGGAATACGAGCAGTACTTC. Translating gives CASSVGMEYEQYF.

This chain uses TRBV5-1 with TRBJ1-5; D is unclear. Germline loops: CDR1 SGHRS, CDR2 YFSETQ. V was cut by 0 bases and J by 2 bases, with 9 bases left in between. The length of the CDR3 is 15 residues. CDR3 nucleotide sequence: TGCGCCAGCAGCTTGGGGTCCGGCGGCAATCAGCCCCAGCATTTT. This gives the protein CASSLGSGGNQPQHF.

This clone occurred a few times. The V call is TRBV2, the J call TRBJ2-2; D gene unclear. This CDR3 has 15 residues. The ends were cut back, 3 bases at V and 7 bases at J, with 15 bases in the middle. CDR1 is SNHLY, CDR2 FYNNEI, per germline. The CDR3: CASSEFLDLGGELFF. The CDR3 nucleotides read TGTGCCAGCAGTGAGTTTCTCGATTTAGGCGGGGAGCTGTTTTTT.

This chain links TRBV19 with TRBJ2-1; tentatively, D is TRBD1 or TRBD2 (5 bases each). The V end lost 5 bases, the J end lost 8 bases, and 16 bases lay between the germline ends. Germline V gene sequence: CDR1 LNHDA, CDR2 SQIVND (reference sequence). The CDR3 contains 14 residues. The CDR3 region is CASSPGGESDEQFF. CDR3 DNA: TGTGCCAGTAGTCCTGGGGGAGAGTCCGATGAGCAGTTCTTC.

The rearrangement joins TRBV2 to TRBJ2-7; D is undetermined. CDR3 size: 14 residues. Germline loops: CDR1 SNHLY, CDR2 FYNNEI. Trimming cost V 6 bases and J 2 bases, with 14 bases left between them. CDR3 residues: CASSDRAATYEQYF. For the CDR3, the DNA is TGTGCCAGCAGCGACCGGGCCGCCACCTACGAGCAGTACTTC.

The chain links TRBV2 to TRBJ2-3, with 8 positions matching TRBD2. This CDR3 is 13 amino acids long. Germline loops: CDR1 SNHLY, CDR2 FYNNEI. V shed 9 bases, J shed 2 bases, and the junction held 4 bases outside the gene matches. The CDR3 sequence is CASGLANTDTQYF. In DNA, the CDR3 is TGTGCCAGTGGACTAGCCAACACAGATACGCAGTATTTT.

The rearrangement links TRBV10-3 to TRBJ2-4; 7 bases map to TRBD2. The CDR3 has 16 residues. The V segment lost 0 bases and the J segment 0 bases; nucleotides outside the gene matches: 2. Per the germline V gene, CDR1 is ENHRY and CDR2 is SYGVKD. DNA for the CDR3: TGTGCCATCAGTGAGTCGGCGGGAGTAGCCAAAAACATTCAGTACTTC. It codes for CAISESAGVAKNIQYF.

This clone has a handful of counts. V gene TRBV10-3 combines with J gene TRBJ2-7; D might be TRBD1 (6 bases). CDR3 size: 13 residues. V was trimmed by 4 bases and J by 3 bases, leaving 10 bases between them. Germline loops: CDR1 ENHRY, CDR2 SYGVKD. The CDR3 sequence: CAISVARGYEQYF. The DNA for the CDR3 is TGTGCCATCAGTGTCGCCAGGGGCTACGAGCAGTACTTC.

The J gene is TRBJ2-3, the V gene TRBV15; no firm D call. The CDR3 runs to 14 residues. The ends were cut back, 0 bases at V and 0 bases at J, with 4 bases in the middle. Germline values: CDR1 LNHNV, CDR2 YYDKDF (reference sequence). The CDR3 here is CATSRDLSTDTQYF. The DNA for the CDR3 is TGTGCCACCAGCAGAGATTTGAGCACAGATACGCAGTATTTT.

V usage is TRBV19 and J usage is TRBJ1-1, with a tentative D call TRBD1 (6 bases). CDR3 length: 14 amino acids. Per germline, CDR1 LNHDA and CDR2 SQIVND (reference sequence). The germline V and J ends were trimmed by 6 bases and 1 base, with 12 bases remaining between them. Written as DNA, the CDR3 is TGTGCCAGTAGCTTCAAGGGGGGGAACACTGAAGCTTTCTTT. Protein product: CASSFKGGNTEAFF.

The chain combines TRBV5-1 with TRBJ2-7; D tentatively fits TRBD1 or TRBD2 (5 bases each). The CDR3 contains 14 residues. Germline V gene lookup returns CDR1 SGHRS and CDR2 YFSETQ. The V gene lost 3 bases and the J gene lost 3 bases, with 13 bases spanning the gap. This chain's CDR3 is CASSSGDSGYEQYF. As DNA, the CDR3 is TGCGCCAGCAGCTCCGGTGACAGCGGCTACGAGCAGTACTTC.

The chain carries TRBV19 and TRBJ2-3; tentatively, D is TRBD1 (6 bases). V lost 9 bases to trimming and J lost 5 bases, with 6 bases between them. CDR1 LNHDA and CDR2 SQIVND come from the germline V gene (reference sequence). The CDR3 runs 10 residues. The CDR3 DNA reads TGTGCCAGAGGGGGAGATACGCAGTATTTT. Protein product: CARGGDTQYF. The whole variable domain, remainder taken from reference TRBV19 and TRBJ2-3, is DGGITQSPKYLFRKEGQNVTLSCEQNLNHDAMYWYRQDPGQGLRLIYYSQIVNDFQKGDIAEGYSVSREKKESFPLTVTSAQKNPTAFYLCARGGDTQYFGPGTRLTVL.